These 3 T cell receptor beta chains share one sample of origin, sequenced in a study of shared clonotypes between healthy human individuals. In the naive CD8 group, cells lacked CD45RO and were positively selected for CCR7, so terminally differentiated effector memory CD45RA+ cells were left out. TCRdb's copy holds only in-frame clones and misses some; the assay was immunoSEQ multiplex PCR. In the table there are about 2.1 million clones, 85% to 95% of which are singletons. The sequencing input was naive CD8+ T cells from PBMCs. Every receptor here comes from a man between 18 and 29 years old in good health. Some clones in this sample may be carry-over from other donors' samples.

The V and J genes are TRBV15 and TRBJ2-7, with D perhaps TRBD1 (6 bases). The CDR3 is 16 residues long. CDR1 and CDR2 from the germline V gene are LNHNV and YYDKDF (reference sequence). V was trimmed by 4 bases and J by 0 bases, leaving 16 bases between them. DNA for the CDR3: TGTGCCACCAGCAAGAGACGGGACATCCCCTCCTACGAGCAGTACTTC. Translated, it gives CATSKRRDIPSYEQYF.

This clone has just one count. The rearrangement links TRBV6-5 to TRBJ2-7; tentatively, D is TRBD2 (5 bases). Trimming stripped 5 bases from V and 0 bases from J, with 11 bases between. There are 14 residues in the CDR3. Germline CDR1 MNHEY, CDR2 SVGAGI. The CDR3 coding sequence is TGTGCCAGCAGTACGGGGTGGCTCTCCTACGAGCAGTACTTC. Translating it yields CASSTGWLSYEQYF.

The rearrangement uses TRBV5-1 and TRBJ2-7, with TRBD2 matching over 7 bases. V gave up 4 bases and J gave up 0 bases; unmatched junction bases: 7. The CDR3 runs to 15 residues. The V gene's germline CDR1 is SGHRS and CDR2 YFSETQ. The CDR3 DNA is TGCGCCAGCAGCGGGAGGGACGGTAGCTCCTACGAGCAGTACTTC. Translated: CASSGRDGSSYEQYF.